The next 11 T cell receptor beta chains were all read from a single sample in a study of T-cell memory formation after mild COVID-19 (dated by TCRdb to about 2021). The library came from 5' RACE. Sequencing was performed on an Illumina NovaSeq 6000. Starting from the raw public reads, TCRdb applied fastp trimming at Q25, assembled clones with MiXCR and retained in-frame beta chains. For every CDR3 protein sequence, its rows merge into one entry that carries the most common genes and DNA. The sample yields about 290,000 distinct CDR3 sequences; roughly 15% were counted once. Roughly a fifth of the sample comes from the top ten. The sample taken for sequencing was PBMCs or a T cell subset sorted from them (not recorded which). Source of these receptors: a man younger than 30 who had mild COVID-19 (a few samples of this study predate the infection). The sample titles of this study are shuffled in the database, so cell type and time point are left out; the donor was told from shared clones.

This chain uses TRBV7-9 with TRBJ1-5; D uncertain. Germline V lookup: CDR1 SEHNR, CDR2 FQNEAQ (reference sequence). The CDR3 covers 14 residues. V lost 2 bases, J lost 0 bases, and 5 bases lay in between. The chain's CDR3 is CASSLQSSNQPQHF. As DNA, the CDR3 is TGTGCCAGCAGCTTACAGAGTAGCAATCAGCCCCAGCATTTT.

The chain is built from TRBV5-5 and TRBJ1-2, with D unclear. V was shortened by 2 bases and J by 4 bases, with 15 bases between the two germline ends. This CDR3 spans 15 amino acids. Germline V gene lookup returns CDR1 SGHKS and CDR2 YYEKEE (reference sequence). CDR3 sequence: CASSFGLGRVYGYTF. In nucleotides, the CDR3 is TGTGCCAGCAGCTTTGGCCTGGGGAGGGTCTATGGCTACACCTTC.

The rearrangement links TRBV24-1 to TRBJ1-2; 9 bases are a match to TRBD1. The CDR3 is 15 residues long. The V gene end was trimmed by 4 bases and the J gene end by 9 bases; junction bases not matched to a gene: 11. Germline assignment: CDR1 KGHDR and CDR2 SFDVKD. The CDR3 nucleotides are TGTGCCACCAGTGAAAATGAACAGGGGGCGGGTAGCTACACCTTC. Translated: CATSENEQGAGSYTF.

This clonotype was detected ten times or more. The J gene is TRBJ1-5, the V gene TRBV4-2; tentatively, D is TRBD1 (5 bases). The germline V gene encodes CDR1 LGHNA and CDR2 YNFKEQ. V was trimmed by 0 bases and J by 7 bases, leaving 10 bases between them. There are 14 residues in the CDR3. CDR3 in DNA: TGTGCCAGCAGCCAAGAGTGGGGCGGCCAGCCCCAGCATTTT. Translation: CASSQEWGGQPQHF.

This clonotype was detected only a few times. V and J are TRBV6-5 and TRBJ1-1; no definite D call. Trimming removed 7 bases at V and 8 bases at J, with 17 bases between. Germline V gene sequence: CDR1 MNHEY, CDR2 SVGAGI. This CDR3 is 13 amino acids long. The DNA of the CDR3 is TGTGCCAGCAACACGCCCGGTACGAAGGAAGCTTTCTTT. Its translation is CASNTPGTKEAFF.

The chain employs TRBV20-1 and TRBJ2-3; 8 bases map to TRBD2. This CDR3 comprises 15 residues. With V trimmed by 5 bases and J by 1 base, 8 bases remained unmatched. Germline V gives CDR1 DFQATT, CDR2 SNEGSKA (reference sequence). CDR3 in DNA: TGCAGTGCTGCCGGGGGGGCTTATGGCACAGATACGCAGTATTTT. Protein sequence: CSAAGGAYGTDTQYF.

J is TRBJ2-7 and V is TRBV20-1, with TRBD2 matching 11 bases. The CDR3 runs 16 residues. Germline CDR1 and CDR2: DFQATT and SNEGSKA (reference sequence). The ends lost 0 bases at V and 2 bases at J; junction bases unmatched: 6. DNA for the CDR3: TGCAGTGCTAGAGATTCGCTAGCGGGGGGTACCTACGAGCAGTACGTC. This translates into CSARDSLAGGTYEQYV.

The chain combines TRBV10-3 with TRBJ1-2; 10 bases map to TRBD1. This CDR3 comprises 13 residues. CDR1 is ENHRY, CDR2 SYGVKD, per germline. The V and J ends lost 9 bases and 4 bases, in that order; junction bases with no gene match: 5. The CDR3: CAMGDRGSYGYTF. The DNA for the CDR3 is TGTGCCATGGGGGACAGGGGATCCTATGGCTACACCTTC.

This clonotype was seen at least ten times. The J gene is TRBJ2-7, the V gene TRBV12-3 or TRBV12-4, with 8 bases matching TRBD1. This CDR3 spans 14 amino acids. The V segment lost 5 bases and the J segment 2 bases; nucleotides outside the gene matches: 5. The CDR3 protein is CASSVGQGPYEQYV. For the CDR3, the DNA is TGTGCCAGCAGTGTCGGACAGGGCCCCTACGAGCAGTACGTC.

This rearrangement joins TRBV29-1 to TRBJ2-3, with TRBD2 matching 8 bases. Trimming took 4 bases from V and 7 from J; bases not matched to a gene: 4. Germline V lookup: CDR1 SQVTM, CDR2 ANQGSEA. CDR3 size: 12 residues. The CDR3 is CSVVRGGNTQYF. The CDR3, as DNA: TGCAGCGTTGTTCGGGGGGGTAATACGCAGTATTTT.

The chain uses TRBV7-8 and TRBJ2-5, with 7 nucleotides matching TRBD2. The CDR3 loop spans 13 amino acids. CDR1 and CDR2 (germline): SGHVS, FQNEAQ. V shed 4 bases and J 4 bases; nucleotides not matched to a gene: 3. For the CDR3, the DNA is TGTGCCAGCAGCTCACTAGCGATAGAGACCCAGTACTTC. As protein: CASSSLAIETQYF.